The T cell receptor (beta chain) under discussion was sequenced for a study of cytomegalovirus exposure and HLA in healthy donors (dated by TCRdb to 2016 to 2017). Broadly, across the study: In an earlier analysis of 587 of the donors, 276 Gb of sequence data and 95 million to 130 million unique TCR beta sequences from 180 million or so T cells were reported. The aim of the study was to test whether cataloging public T cell receptors could identify signatures of past pathogen exposure. In a later genetic analysis, genome-wide SNP genotypes for about three fifths of the 666 donors were used, and that subset was treated as a discovery cohort. In a later analysis, previously published TCR beta repertoires from about 640 donors were re-analyzed and high-resolution HLA genotyping was added so that TCR occurrence patterns could be studied. Around 320 gigabases of sequencing data and around 87 million unique TCR sequences were included in an early release covering roughly 600 HLA-typed donors. HLA typing included class I and class II loci at four-digit resolution. The study used immunosequencing to profile the T cell repertoires of 670 or so subjects and linked those repertoires to cytomegalovirus serostatus. Roughly five DR-DQ haplotypes were treated as single units for association and clustering because of strong linkage in the cohort. A separate validation cohort of 100 to 150 different subjects was used in addition to the 666-subject first cohort. Alongside the repertoire data, information on donor age, sex, ethnicity and CMV serostatus was compiled. Rather than drawing on any new phenotypic data, the later analysis identified candidate immune exposures from TCR beta sequences and the way those sequences occurred across donors. The number of donors typed differed by locus, with about 629-630 for A, B, C, DRB1 and DQB1, 522 for DQA1, over 600 for DPA1, and roughly 450 for DPB1. Among 300 to 450 genotyped donors of the cohort, an average of approximately 240,000 unique TCR beta nucleotide sequences were sequenced per donor, roughly 18% of them non-productive. The study combined high-throughput TCR immunosequencing, statistical association of individual TCRs with disease status, and machine learning to predict cytomegalovirus infection status. All discovery cohort repertoires had been generated on a single sequencing platform. Of the roughly 390 genotyped donors, around 81% fell in the genetic ancestry cluster associated with self-reported Caucasian donors. In an earlier analysis of around 540 of the donors, high-throughput TCR beta sequencing was used to judge whether each TCR beta V gene segment behaved as functional or pseudogenic.

To note about this clone: The clone's antigen remains unknown. No per-base quality is available; no much larger clone lies one base away.

CDR1 and CDR2 were assigned from the germline V gene as SGHTA and FQGNSA. Trimming costs V 1 base and J 10 bases, and their ends lie 11 bases apart. The CDR3 runs 14 amino acids, cysteine and phenylalanine included. The read is trimmed to its CDR3 DNA, 42 bases read in frame from base 1. The method behind the library was the immunoSEQ multiplex PCR assay. The multiplex PCR relied on a mix of 60 forward primers for TCR Vbeta segments and 13 reverse primers for TCR Jbeta segments. A multiplex PCR assay on genomic DNA amplified the CDR3 region of rearranged TCR beta genes. The amplified TCR beta libraries were sequenced on the Illumina HiSeq System as 87-base-pair reads. For the original study's pipeline: A later analysis counted about 80 million unique TCR beta chains across the 666 repertoires, and some 11 million of these chains were shared by at least two donors. Raw reads were error-corrected and collapsed into unique sequences with a nearest-neighbor algorithm that merged closely related sequences to remove PCR and sequencing errors. To assign V, D and J gene segments, CDR3 sequences were aligned to IMGT reference sequences. For a sequence to be retained, a match of at least six nucleotides to both a V gene segment and a J gene segment was required. A rearrangement counted as productive if the CDR3 had no stop codons and remained in frame with V and J, and every other rearrangement counted as non-productive. CDR3 was defined by IMGT convention, running from the second conserved V-encoded cysteine to the conserved J-encoded phenylalanine. The earlier analysis of 500 to 750 of the donors excluded any sequence lacking an unambiguous match to a single V gene segment. In an earlier analysis of 500 to 750 of the donors, V segments were called functional above 56.7% productive rearrangements and were called segregating when the between-donor standard deviation exceeded 5%. A statistical classification framework was built to diagnose cytomegalovirus status from the catalog of TCR beta chain sequences. A later analysis assigned V and J genes by comparing TCR nucleotide sequences with IMGT/GENE-DB human TR gene sequences. Using the TCRdist pipeline, a later analysis assigned CDR3 sequences along with most-parsimonious VDJ recombination scenarios. A later analysis defined each TCR beta chain by its CDR3 amino acid sequence plus V-gene family, and excluded reads lacking a unique V-gene family. As a way to deal with suspected cross-contamination and a sequencing artifact, a later analysis dropped over 550 nucleotide sequences that were highly shared and had low generation probability. A later analysis calculated a clonal expansion index for each public chain from normalized within-repertoire ranks of inferred template counts. A later analysis computed generation probabilities with a VDJ recombination model fitted to out-of-frame rearrangements, and checked the results against IGoR. A later analysis scored TCR-TCR, TCR-HLA and TCR-CMV co-occurrence with hypergeometric tests, applying a repertoire-size bias correction to TCR pairs. To estimate false discovery rates, a later analysis permuted the HLA or CMV assignments 20 times. In a later analysis, co-occurring TCRs were grouped with DBSCAN, and TCRdist sequence similarity was added when clustering was performed within HLA-allele-positive subsets. Repertoires with fewer than 30,000 or more than 120,000 public chains, plus five repertoires with anomalous nucleotide sharing, were excluded from co-occurrence clustering. TCRdb carries this immuneACCESS record with in-frame sequences only. Its versions omit some clonotypes, under half of them owing to an unresolved V gene in the studies checked, with the rest unexplained. The V and J calls and the clone size are those of that table, but D and trimming were determined from the DNA. Here the sample has some 150,000 clones; about 85% occur a single time. The ten largest make up 7.5% to 9% of the sample.

General findings and caveats noted by the study authors: Linkage disequilibrium might explain the correlated functional status among segregating V segments, but an unknown experimental factor could not be ruled out. A further reported finding was that TCR beta sequences accurately predicted the HLA-A and HLA-B alleles for most subjects in the first cohort. The study gave a list of 150 to 200 TCR beta chains associated with cytomegalovirus. While some public TCRs were present in many individuals, most TCR sequences turned up only very rarely across donors. Presence/absence analyses assumed roughly uniform sequencing depth across donors, an assumption that may not hold. Several of the top co-occurrence clusters appeared to be linked to parvovirus B19, influenza, CMV and Epstein-Barr virus, according to a later analysis. Because some donors lacked HLA typing at each locus, the association tests relied only on the typed subset. In both the original and validation cohorts, the classifier was reported to diagnose cytomegalovirus status with high specificity and sensitivity. An earlier analysis of around 540 of the donors showed that most TCR beta V segments appeared in productive rearrangements either about 90% or about 30% of the time, which broadly matched IMGT annotations. A later analysis found that TCR association rates varied across HLA loci, with DRB1 alleles showing the most associated TCRs and HLA-C alleles the fewest. The authors suggested that the approach could potentially be extended to other disease states and immunological phenotypes. In vitro tests confirmed that a few of the cytomegalovirus-associated TCR beta chains recognize cytomegalovirus antigens. Some 15 rarely observed V segments, including chromosome 9 orphons, were excluded from the earlier analysis of a few hundred of the donors because counts were too low. When HLA alleles, especially DR and DQ, strongly co-occurred, attributing TCR associations to individual alleles was difficult. Some IMGT-functional V segments, including TRBV6-2 and TRBV6-3, could not be distinguished by the 87-base-pair reads and were therefore excluded. CMV serostatus was the only immune exposure information available for the cohort. The cohort was sequenced for TCR beta chains only, and without alpha or paired-chain data the features that could be detected were limited. According to a later analysis, most CMV-associated TCR beta chains appeared to be HLA-restricted, and the HLA associations seemed to be driven largely by CMV exposure. An association between a missense DCLRE1C variant and V-gene and J-gene trimming of TCR beta chains was found in a later genetic analysis and replicated in an independent cohort. Compared with equally common non-associated chains, HLA-associated TCR beta chains in a later analysis were more clonally expanded and had lower generation probabilities. Specific HLA alleles were associated with 15,000 to 20,000 TCR beta sequences at a false discovery rate of 0.05 in a later analysis. In a later genetic analysis, fewer N-insertions in productive TCRs were reported among donors in an Asian-associated ancestry cluster than the approximately 710-donor mean. A cluster of highly shared sequence variants was judged likely to be a technical artifact of the sequencing pipeline.

In total, 600 or so healthy bone marrow donors made up the cohort. At the time of sampling, every cohort member was nominally healthy, though immune exposures that went unrecorded were likely present. The donor tested CMV seropositive, placing the donor among the 310 or so seropositive members of the cohort. A peripheral blood sample was provided by each donor, and peripheral blood mononuclear cells were used for TCR beta sequencing. Genomic DNA was extracted from the blood cell samples with the Qiagen DNeasy Blood Extraction Kit. The sequence was collected from a man aged 25 to 40 in good health and CMV-seropositive. The material sequenced was PBMCs. The rearranged chain carries TRBV7-2 and TRBJ1-6; TRBD1 is possibly the D segment (5 matching bases). The DNA is as follows: TGTGCCAGCAGCTTAGTCAGTACAGGATCACCCCTCCACTTT. Translated, this is CASSLVSTGSPLHF. With the portions outside the CDR3 filled from the reference TRBV7-2 and TRBJ1-6 genes, the complete variable region becomes GAGVSQSPSNKVTEKGKDVELRCDPISGHTALYWYRQSLGQGLEFLIYFQGNSAPDKSGLPSDRFSAERTGGSVSTLTIQRTQQEDSAVYLCASSLVSTGSPLHFGNGTRLTVT.